At least ten counts were recorded for the clone carrying this T cell receptor (beta chain). This entry comes from a study of blood T cells in healthy people across ages. A second 7 to 11 cycle PCR used barcoded and J-beta primers. MiXCR was run by TCRdb on the 5' RACE reads, yielding one entry per CDR3 protein. The data show 1.5 million or so distinct CDR3 sequences, 42% seen once. This CDR3 is built from 12 residues. Germline V CDR1 and CDR2: DFQATT, SNEGSKA (reference sequence). V was clipped by 6 bases and J by 11 bases, with 19 bases between them. The clonotype was recovered from a young woman in good health. The sample taken for sequencing was blood. The V gene is TRBV20-1, the J gene TRBJ2-5; possibly TRBD2 for D (6 bases). DNA for the CDR3: TGCAGTGCGGGGGAGGCGACCTGGGAGCAGTACTTC. Encoded protein: CSAGEATWEQYF.